This is a list of T cell receptor beta chains from one sample in a study of cytomegalovirus exposure and HLA in healthy donors. Clones were read by immunoSEQ multiplex PCR, and TCRdb kept only the in-frame ones, dropping some. The top ten hold about 0.63% of the sample, which has 200,000 to 250,000 clones, 76% seen once. The material sequenced was PBMCs. These receptors came from a man aged 18 to 29 in good health and CMV-seronegative. Each CDR3 is given without its conserved first and last residue.

>14|TRBV28|TRBJ2-7
ASRPSSGTGSYEQY
>13|TRBV6-5|TRBJ2-7
ASSYTFRSDYEQY
>15|TRBV5-1|TRBJ2-1
ASSSMVAESSYNEQF
>12|TRBV6-1|TRBJ2-7
ASTPRSDYYEQY
>12|TRBV5-4|TRBJ2-1
ASSLGDRGNEQF
>13|TRBV5-8|TRBJ1-5
ASSLLRTSNQPQH
>17|TRBV28|TRBJ1-1
ASSLPAQHRGRTNTEAF
>11|TRBV7-3|TRBJ2-1
ASSLLAVDEQF
>12|TRBV7-7|TRBJ2-5
ASSPSTGVETQY
>9|TRBV29-1|TRBJ2-7
SVGEGHEQY
>11|TRBV5-1|TRBJ1-1
ASAKGSGAEAF
>14|TRBV25-1|TRBJ1-2
ASSQNYGTGSYGYT
>12|TRBV28|TRBJ1-1
ASSSRQGWTEAF
>12|TRBV4-1|TRBJ2-5
ASSPEGPQETQY
>11|TRBV30|TRBJ2-5
AWSVSKWETQY
>9|TRBV29-1|TRBJ2-7
SVVQVYEQY
>15|TRBV7-9|TRBJ2-1
ASRSTILGLVSNEQF
>14|TRBV7-8|TRBJ2-3
ASSFGSATNTDTQY
>11|TRBV7-9|TRBJ2-1
ASSPPGVGEQF
>16|TRBV23-1|TRBJ2-2
ASSHPPGLAGGVGELF
>12|TRBV5-1|TRBJ1-1
ASSPGQGGTEAF
>12|TRBV5-1|TRBJ1-5
ASSLEGGDQPQH
>14|TRBV25-1|TRBJ1-1
ASSDEGHLGNTEAF
>15|TRBV5-8|TRBJ2-2
ASSLARGQGGTGELF
>13|TRBV9|TRBJ2-7
ASSRTGTGVGEQY
>11|TRBV5-1|TRBJ1-1
ASSLMGPSEAF
>14|TRBV18|TRBJ1-5
ASSPRPAYSNQPQH
>14|TRBV2|TRBJ2-7
ASSRGVGTGGAGQY
>15|TRBV28|TRBJ2-3
ASSSLSGRALTDTQY
>14|TRBV6-4|TRBJ2-1
ASSDHSGSRLNEQF
>13|TRBV7-2|TRBJ2-6
ASSLGLDGANVLT
>10|TRBV2|TRBJ1-1
ASLRQGRSAF
>11|TRBV14|TRBJ2-7
ASSQVAAGEQY
>10|TRBV30|TRBJ2-7
AWGTMAGEQY
>13|TRBV7-9|TRBJ1-2
ASRKSGQVFGGYT
>12|TRBV7-6|TRBJ2-2
ASRDTSYTGELF
>11|TRBV29-1|TRBJ1-1
SSRVESNTEAF
>11|TRBV5-6|TRBJ2-1
ASGTGGYNEQF
>10|TRBV18|TRBJ1-1
ASSPRTGEAF
>12|TRBV27|TRBJ2-7
ASSPPGTGHEQY
>13|TRBV19|TRBJ1-5
ASSIGGPGNQPQH
>10|TRBV7-9|TRBJ2-7
ASSLSEYEQY
>13|TRBV21-1|TRBJ2-7
ASSKGVSQGYPVC
>12|TRBV2|TRBJ1-1
ASTLEGLNTEAF
>10|TRBV7-2|TRBJ2-7
ASSPGSNEQY
>9|TRBV6-6|TRBJ1-2
ASSTDRLGT
>16|TRBV10-3|TRBJ2-7
AISESGRAASGSYEQY
>13|TRBV2|TRBJ2-1
ASKRTASGRDEQF
>10|TRBV30|TRBJ1-1
ASGTVFTEAF
>14|TRBV4-2|TRBJ1-1
ASSQDVRGPNTEAF
>11|TRBV6-5|TRBJ1-1
ASSYGTNTEAF
>13|TRBV5-4|TRBJ1-3
ASSQDQGSGNTIY
>12|TRBV6-5|TRBJ1-5
ASGTRGGNQPQH
>14|TRBV27|TRBJ2-3
ASTESTGALTDTQY
>13|TRBV7-9|TRBJ1-1
ASSLNPTGDTEAF